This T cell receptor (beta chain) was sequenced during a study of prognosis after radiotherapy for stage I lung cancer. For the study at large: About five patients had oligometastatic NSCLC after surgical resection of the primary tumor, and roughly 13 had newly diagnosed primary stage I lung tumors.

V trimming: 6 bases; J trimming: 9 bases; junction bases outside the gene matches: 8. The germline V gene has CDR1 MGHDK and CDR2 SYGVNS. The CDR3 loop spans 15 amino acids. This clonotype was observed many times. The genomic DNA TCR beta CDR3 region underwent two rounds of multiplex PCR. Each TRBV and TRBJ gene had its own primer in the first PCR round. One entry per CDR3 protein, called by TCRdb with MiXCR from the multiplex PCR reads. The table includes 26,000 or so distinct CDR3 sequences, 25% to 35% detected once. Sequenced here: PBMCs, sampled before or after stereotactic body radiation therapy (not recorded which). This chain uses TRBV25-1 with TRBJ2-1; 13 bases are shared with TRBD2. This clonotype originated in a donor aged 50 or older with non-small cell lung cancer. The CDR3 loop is CASRTSGGGTSEQFF. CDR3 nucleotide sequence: TGTGCCAGCAGAACTAGCGGGGGGGGCACTAGTGAGCAGTTCTTC.